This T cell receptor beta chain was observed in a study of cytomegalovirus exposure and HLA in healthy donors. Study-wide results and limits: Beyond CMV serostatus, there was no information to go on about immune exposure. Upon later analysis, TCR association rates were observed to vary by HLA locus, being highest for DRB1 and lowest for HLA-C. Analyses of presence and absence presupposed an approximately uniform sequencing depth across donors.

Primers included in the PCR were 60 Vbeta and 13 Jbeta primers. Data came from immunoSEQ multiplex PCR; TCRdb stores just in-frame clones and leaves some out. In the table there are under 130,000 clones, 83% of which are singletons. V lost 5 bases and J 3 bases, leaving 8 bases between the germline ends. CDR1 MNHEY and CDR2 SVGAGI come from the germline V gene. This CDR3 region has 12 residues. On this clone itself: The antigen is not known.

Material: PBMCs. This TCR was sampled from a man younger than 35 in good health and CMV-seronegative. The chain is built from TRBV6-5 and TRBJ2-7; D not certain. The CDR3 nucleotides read TGTGCCAGCAGTAAACAGATCTACGAGCAGTACTTC. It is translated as CASSKQIYEQYF.